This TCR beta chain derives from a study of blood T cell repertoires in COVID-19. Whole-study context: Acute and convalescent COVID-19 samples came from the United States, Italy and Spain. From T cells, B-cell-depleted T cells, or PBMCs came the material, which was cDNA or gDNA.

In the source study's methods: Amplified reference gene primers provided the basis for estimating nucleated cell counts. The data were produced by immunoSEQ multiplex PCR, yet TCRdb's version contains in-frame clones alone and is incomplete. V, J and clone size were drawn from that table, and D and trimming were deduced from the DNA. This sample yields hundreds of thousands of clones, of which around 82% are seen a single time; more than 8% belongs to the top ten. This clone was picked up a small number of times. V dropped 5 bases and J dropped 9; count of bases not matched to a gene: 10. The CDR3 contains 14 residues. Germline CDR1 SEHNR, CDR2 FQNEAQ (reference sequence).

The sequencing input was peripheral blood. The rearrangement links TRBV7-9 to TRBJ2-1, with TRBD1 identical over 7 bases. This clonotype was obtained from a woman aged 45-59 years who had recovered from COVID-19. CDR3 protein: CASSPRDSYFEQFF. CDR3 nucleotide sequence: TGTGCCAGCAGCCCACGGGACAGCTATTTTGAGCAGTTCTTC.